This TCR beta chain comes out of a study of cytomegalovirus exposure and HLA in healthy donors. The study's findings and limits: Researchers had no immune exposure information except CMV serostatus available.

This clone was seen a handful of times. The antigen remains undetermined. The PCR was carried out with 60 Vbeta primers and 13 Jbeta primers. The protocol was immunoSEQ multiplex PCR, while the TCRdb copy is restricted to in-frame clones and leaves out a portion. The table lists about 160,000 clones, 82% of them singletons. The source material was PBMCs. This receptor was obtained from a girl aged 2 to 9 in good health and CMV-seropositive.

The CDR3 DNA follows: TGTGCCAGCAGGGACCGACCCGGGACTATGATCACAGATACGCAGTATTTT. Amino acid sequence: CASRDRPGTMITDTQYF. This rearrangement joins TRBV5-4 to TRBJ2-3, with 7 bases fitting TRBD2. After removal of 5 bases from V and 2 bases from J, the junction contained 14 bases not matched to a gene. Germline V gene sequence: CDR1 SGHNT, CDR2 YYREEE (reference sequence). The CDR3 contains 17 residues.